The 21 T cell receptor beta chains below come from one sample, sequenced in a study of T cells in Graves' hyperthyroidism and ophthalmopathy. RNA transcripts served as the template for amplifying TCR beta CDR3 regions. Researchers ran a first-round RT-PCR on the TCR CDR3 using the HTBI primer set. In TCRdb, the multiplex PCR reads were re-called with MiXCR into one record per CDR3 protein. The sample has under 200,000 distinct CDR3 sequences; over 7.5% are singletons. The specimen sequenced was blood. These receptors were taken from a woman aged 18 to 35 with Graves' hyperthyroidism that later progressed to Graves' ophthalmopathy.

This clonotype was observed many times. The chain uses TRBV19 and TRBJ1-1; 7 bases line up with TRBD1. Germline CDR1 LNHDA, CDR2 SQIVND (reference sequence). The CDR3 sequence is 15 residues long. V shed 5 bases and J 1 base; nucleotides not matched to a gene: 7. The DNA for the CDR3 is TGTGCCAGTAGTCCCCTGGGACAGAAGAACACTGAAGCTTTCTTT. Encoded protein: CASSPLGQKNTEAFF.

Note on this clonotype: The final CDR3 position lacks the conserved phenylalanine or tryptophan, pointing to a likely read error. The rearrangement uses TRBV5-4 and TRBJ1-2; D possibly corresponds to TRBD1 (6 bases). Germline CDR1 reads SGHNT; CDR2 reads YYREEE (reference sequence). V dropped 0 bases and J dropped 8 bases, with 17 bases sitting between them. This CDR3 is 15 amino acids long. This CDR3 reads CASSLAWRGAEGYTL. DNA for the CDR3: TGTGCCAGCAGCTTGGCCTGGCGGGGGGCGGAGGGCTACACCCTC.

Many counts were recorded for this clonotype. V and J are TRBV30 and TRBJ2-3, with D possibly TRBD2 on 5 matching bases. The V gene's germline CDR1 is GTSNPN and CDR2 SVGIG (reference sequence). Trimming left V 5 bases short and J 5 bases short, with 8 bases between. This CDR3 has 11 residues. The CDR3 DNA reads as TGTGCCTGGGGACTTGGAGATACGCAGTATTTT. Encoded protein: CAWGLGDTQYF. Complete variable domain (other parts from reference TRBV30 and TRBJ2-3): SQTIHQWPATLVQPVGSPLSLECTVEGTSNPNLYWYRQAAGRGLQLLFYSVGIGQISSEVPQNLSASRPQDRQFILSSKKLLLSDSGFYLCAWGLGDTQYFGPGTRLTVL.

In this sample, this clonotype turned up many times. The chain carries TRBV5-8 and TRBJ2-3; 10 bases fit TRBD2. CDR1 is SGHTS and CDR2 is YDEGEE in the germline V gene. The trim removed 4 bases at V and 1 base at J, leaving 6 bases unmatched. The CDR3 loop spans 16 amino acids. CDR3 in DNA: TGTGCCAGCAGCCTTTGGGGGACTAGCGGCACAGATACGCAGTATTTT. This codes for CASSLWGTSGTDTQYF. Full variable domain (outside the CDR3, taken from reference TRBV5-8 and TRBJ2-3): EAGVTQSPTHLIKTRGQQATLRCSPISGHTSVYWYQQALGLGLQFLLWYDEGEERNRGNFPPRFSGRQFPNYSSELNVNALELEDSALYLCASSLWGTSGTDTQYFGPGTRLTVL.

This clonotype was found many times. CDR3 amino acids: CASSLGGVKWGYTF. CDR3 in DNA: TGTGCCAGCAGCTTAGGTGGGGTCAAGTGGGGCTACACCTTC. The chain links TRBV7-2 to TRBJ1-2; D unclear. Germline-derived CDR1 and CDR2 are SGHTA and FQGNSA. CDR3 length: 14 residues. The V end lost 1 base, the J end lost 8 bases, and 14 bases lay between the germline ends.

This clonotype has a count of ten or more. The chain is built from TRBV11-2 and TRBJ2-1, with 15 bases matching TRBD2. The J segment lost 7 bases and the V segment lost 5 bases, leaving 3 bases of the junction unmatched. Germline V gene sequence: CDR1 SGHAT, CDR2 FQNNGV. This CDR3 is 15 amino acids long. Here the CDR3 DNA reads TGTGCCAGCAGCACTGGACTAGCGGGGGGGAATGAGCAGTTCTTC. Protein sequence: CASSTGLAGGNEQFF.

This clonotype was seen many times. V usage is TRBV28 and J usage is TRBJ2-5; possibly TRBD2 for D (6 bases). CDR3 size: 16 residues. Trimming shortened V by 3 bases and J by 3 bases, and 17 bases separated the two germline ends. CDR1 is MDHEN, CDR2 SYDVKM, per germline. CDR3 amino acids: CASSFVGASEKETQYF. The CDR3 coding sequence is TGTGCCAGCAGTTTCGTTGGTGCTAGCGAAAAAGAGACCCAGTACTTC.

Concerning this clonotype: The junction does not match germline at one end; this may be a read error. V usage is TRBV6-1 and J usage is TRBJ2-4, with D perhaps matching TRBD1 (6 bases). Germline CDR1 is MNHNS and CDR2 is SASEGT. This CDR3 has 17 residues. The CDR3 nucleotides read TGTGCCAGCAGTGGACAGGCGTCTGAAGTAGCCAAAAACACTCAGTACTTC. Translated, it gives CASSGQASEVAKNTQYF.

This clonotype occurred many times. The chain has TRBV11-2 and TRBJ2-5; no clear D gene. Trimming took 4 bases from V and 4 from J, leaving 13 bases between them. This CDR3 region has 14 residues. CDR1 and CDR2 (germline): SGHAT, FQNNGV. The CDR3, as DNA: TGTGCCAGCAGCTGGGTTATCCTGGGAGAGACCCAGTACTTC. This sequence encodes CASSWVILGETQYF. The whole variable domain, remainder taken from reference TRBV11-2 and TRBJ2-5, is EAGVAQSPRYKIIEKRQSVAFWCNPISGHATLYWYQQILGQGPKLLIQFQNNGVVDDSQLPKDRFSAERLKGVDSTLKIQPAKLEDSAVYLCASSWVILGETQYFGPGTRLLVL.

This clonotype was recorded many times. V usage is TRBV5-1 and J usage is TRBJ2-3; 8 nucleotides agree with TRBD2. Looked up from germline, CDR1 is SGHRS and CDR2 is YFSETQ. The trim removed 3 bases at V and 3 bases at J, leaving 6 bases unmatched. The CDR3 extends over 15 amino acids. CDR3 sequence reads: CASSSSGSRTDTQYF. The CDR3 region has the DNA TGCGCCAGCAGCTCCAGCGGGAGTCGAACAGATACGCAGTATTTT.

Many counts were recorded for this clonotype. This sequence joins TRBV12-5 and TRBJ2-3; 9 nucleotides agree with TRBD2. V dropped 6 bases and J dropped 6; count of bases not matched to a gene: 10. The CDR3 consists of 15 residues. Per the germline V gene, CDR1 is LGHNT and CDR2 is FRNRAP. CDR3 loop: CASGRTSDRRDTQYF. The CDR3 DNA reads TGTGCTAGTGGAAGGACTAGCGACCGAAGGGATACGCAGTATTTT.

The V gene is TRBV24-1, the J gene TRBJ2-2; 9 bases fit TRBD2. Germline V gene lookup returns CDR1 KGHDR and CDR2 SFDVKD. V trimming: 2 bases; J trimming: 1 base; junction bases outside the gene matches: 4. CDR3 length: 17 amino acids. The CDR3 nucleotides read TGTGCCACCAGTGATTCACTAGCGGGTCGGAACACCGGGGAGCTGTTTTTT. Its translation is CATSDSLAGRNTGELFF.

This clonotype was detected only a few times. V gene TRBV5-4 combines with J gene TRBJ1-2, with a possible D match to TRBD1 (5 bases). V dropped 6 bases and J dropped 3 bases, with 15 bases sitting between them. The V gene's germline CDR1 is SGHNT and CDR2 YYREEE (reference sequence). The CDR3 has 14 amino acids. This chain's CDR3 is CASTTLGLDYGYTF. For the CDR3, the DNA is TGTGCCAGCACCACCTTGGGGCTTGACTATGGCTACACCTTC.

The sample holds many counts of this clonotype. The rearrangement joins TRBV27 to TRBJ1-5, with no clear D. The CDR3 contains 14 residues. Trimming removed 2 bases at V and 0 bases at J, with 5 bases between. CDR1 MNHEY and CDR2 SMNVEV come from the germline V gene (reference sequence). DNA for the CDR3: TGTGCCAGCAGTTTAGTATATAGCAATCAGCCCCAGCATTTT. This translates into CASSLVYSNQPQHF.

This clonotype was picked up many times. J is TRBJ1-2 and V is TRBV7-8, with D possibly matching TRBD1 (5 bases). CDR1 is SGHVS and CDR2 is FQNEAQ in the germline V gene. V was pared by 0 bases and J by 3 bases, with 8 bases between. The CDR3 covers 14 residues. The CDR3 DNA is TGTGCCAGCAGCTTAGCGCAGGGCTACTATGGCTACACCTTC. Its protein is CASSLAQGYYGYTF.

This clonotype was recorded at least ten times. The chain's CDR3 is CASTRTGQAEAFF. CDR3 coding DNA: TGTGCCAGCACTAGGACCGGACAGGCCGAAGCTTTCTTT. This rearrangement joins TRBV2 to TRBJ1-1; 7 bases agree with TRBD1. Germline CDR1 is SNHLY and CDR2 is FYNNEI. The trim removed 7 bases at V and 8 bases at J, leaving 10 bases unmatched. CDR3 length: 13 residues.

This clonotype was counted many times. This chain links TRBV3-1 with TRBJ1-2, with 7 bases fitting TRBD1. The junction had 7 bases not matched to a gene; V was cut back by 4 bases and J by 2 bases. Germline V gene sequence: CDR1 LGHDT, CDR2 YNNKEL (reference sequence). The length of the CDR3 is 15 residues. This chain's CDR3 is CASSPQGWGNYGYTF. The CDR3 DNA is TGTGCCAGCAGCCCACAGGGGTGGGGGAACTATGGCTACACCTTC. The whole variable domain, remainder taken from reference TRBV3-1 and TRBJ1-2, is DTAVSQTPKYLVTQMGNDKSIKCEQNLGHDTMYWYKQDSKKFLKIMFSYNNKELIINETVPNRFSPKSPDKAHLNLHINSLELGDSAVYFCASSPQGWGNYGYTFGSGTRLTVV.

This clonotype came up many times. V and J are TRBV7-2 and TRBJ2-7; D perhaps matches TRBD1 (6 bases). Trimming removed 5 bases from V and 4 bases from J, with 12 bases in between. The CDR3 is made up of 13 amino acids. Germline CDR1 and CDR2: SGHTA and FQGNSA. The CDR3 is CASSPRTVYEQYF. The CDR3 DNA is TGTGCCAGCAGCCCCCGGACAGTTTACGAGCAGTACTTC. Full variable domain (missing parts from reference TRBV7-2 and TRBJ2-7): GAGVSQSPSNKVTEKGKDVELRCDPISGHTALYWYRQSLGQGLEFLIYFQGNSAPDKSGLPSDRFSAERTGGSVSTLTIQRTQQEDSAVYLCASSPRTVYEQYFGPGTRLTVT.

This clonotype appeared many times. The V and J genes are TRBV12-3 or TRBV12-4 and TRBJ2-7; TRBD1 aligns across 9 bases. This CDR3 is built from 16 residues. The V and J ends lost 4 bases and 2 bases, in that order; junction bases with no gene match: 9. CDR3 sequence reads: CASSSFWGQGTYEQYF. As DNA, the CDR3 is TGTGCCAGCAGTTCCTTTTGGGGACAGGGAACCTACGAGCAGTACTTC.

This clonotype was detected ten times or more. The V call is TRBV7-9, the J call TRBJ2-6; the match to TRBD1 covers 7 bases. CDR3 length: 17 residues. The junction had 5 bases not matched to a gene; V was cut back by 3 bases and J by 0 bases. Germline CDR1 reads SEHNR; CDR2 reads FQNEAQ (reference sequence). The CDR3 loop is CASSFGTDTSGANVLTF. The CDR3 coding sequence is TGTGCCAGCAGCTTCGGGACAGACACCTCTGGGGCCAACGTCCTGACTTTC.

This clonotype was recorded at least ten times. The V gene is TRBV11-2, the J gene TRBJ1-6; D might be TRBD1 (5 bases). Trimming removed 8 bases from V and 10 bases from J, with 12 bases in between. The CDR3 is 12 amino acids. CDR1 and CDR2 from the germline V gene are SGHAT and FQNNGV. The chain's CDR3 is CASRGPKSPLHF. CDR3 DNA: TGTGCCAGCCGGGGACCCAAATCACCCCTCCACTTT.